The clone carrying this T cell receptor beta chain showed up just once. Its antigen is currently unknown. The method was immunoSEQ multiplex PCR; TCRdb's version includes in-frame clones alone and lacks a portion of them. The sample carries about 870,000 clones, over 90% recorded once. Naive CD8 isolation took CD45RO-negative cells positively selected for CCR7 and excluded terminally differentiated effector memory CD45RA+ cells. There were only Caucasian adults among the donors, and all lived in Nashville, Tennessee. The CDR3 runs to 16 residues. Germline values: CDR1 MDHEN, CDR2 SYDVKM. V gave up 4 bases and J gave up 1 base; unmatched junction bases: 8. The sample comes from a study of shared clonotypes between healthy human individuals. Study-wide context: The study enrolled a couple of women and three men aged 18 to 49. Per-donor plates numbered three CD4 naive, three CD4 memory, two CD8 naive and one CD8 memory. Overall study findings and caveats: Despite large depth, rarefaction showed incomplete sorted-subset sequencing.

The sequence came from a man aged 25 to 40 in good health. This rearrangement joins TRBV28 to TRBJ1-2; 8 nucleotides agree with TRBD1. The sequencing sample was made of naive CD8+ T cells sorted from blood. In nucleotides, the CDR3 is TGTGCCAGCAGTTCTCGCCCGGGACAGGTTAACTATGGCTACACCTTC. This sequence encodes CASSSRPGQVNYGYTF.